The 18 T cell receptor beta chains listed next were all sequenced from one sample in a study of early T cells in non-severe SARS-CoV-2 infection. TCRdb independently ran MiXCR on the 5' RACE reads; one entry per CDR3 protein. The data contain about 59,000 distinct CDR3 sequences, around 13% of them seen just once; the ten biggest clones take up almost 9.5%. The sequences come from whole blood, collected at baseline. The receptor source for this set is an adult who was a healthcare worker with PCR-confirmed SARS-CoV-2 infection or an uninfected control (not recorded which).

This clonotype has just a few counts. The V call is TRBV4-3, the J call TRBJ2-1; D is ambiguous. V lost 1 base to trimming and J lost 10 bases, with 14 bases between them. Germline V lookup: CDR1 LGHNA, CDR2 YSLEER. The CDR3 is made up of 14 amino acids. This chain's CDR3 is CASSQGLWLEEQFF. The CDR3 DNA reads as TGCGCCAGCAGCCAAGGGTTATGGCTTGAGGAGCAGTTCTTC.

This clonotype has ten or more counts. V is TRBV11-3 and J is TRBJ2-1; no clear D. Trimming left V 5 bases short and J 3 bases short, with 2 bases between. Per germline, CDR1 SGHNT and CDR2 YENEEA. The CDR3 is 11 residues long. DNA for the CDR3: TGTGCCAGCAGCAACTACAATGAGCAGTTCTTC. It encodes CASSNYNEQFF. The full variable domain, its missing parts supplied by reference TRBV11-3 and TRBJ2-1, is EAGVVQSPRYKIIEKKQPVAFWCNPISGHNTLYWYLQNLGQGPELLIRYENEEAVDDSQLPKDRFSAERLKGVDSTLKIQPAELGDSAVYLCASSNYNEQFFGPGTRLTVL.

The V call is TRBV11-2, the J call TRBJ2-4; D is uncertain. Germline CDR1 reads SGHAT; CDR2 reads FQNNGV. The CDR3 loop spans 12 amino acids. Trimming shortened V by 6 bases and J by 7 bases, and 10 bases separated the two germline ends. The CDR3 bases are TGTGCCAGCAGTCTTAACAAGAACATTCAGTACTTC. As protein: CASSLNKNIQYF.

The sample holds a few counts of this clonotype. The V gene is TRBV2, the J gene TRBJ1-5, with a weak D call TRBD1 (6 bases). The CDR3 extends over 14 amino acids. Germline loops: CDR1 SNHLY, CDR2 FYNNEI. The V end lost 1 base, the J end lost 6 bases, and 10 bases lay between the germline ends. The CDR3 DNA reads TGTGCCAGCAGTGAAGGTCAGGGGAGTCAGCCCCAGCATTTT. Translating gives CASSEGQGSQPQHF.

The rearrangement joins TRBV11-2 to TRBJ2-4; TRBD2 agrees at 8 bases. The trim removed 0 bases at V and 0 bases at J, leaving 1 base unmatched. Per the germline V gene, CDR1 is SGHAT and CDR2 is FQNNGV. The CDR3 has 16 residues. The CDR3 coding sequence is TGTGCCAGCAGCTTAGAGGCGGGGGGAGCCAAAAACATTCAGTACTTC. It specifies CASSLEAGGAKNIQYF.

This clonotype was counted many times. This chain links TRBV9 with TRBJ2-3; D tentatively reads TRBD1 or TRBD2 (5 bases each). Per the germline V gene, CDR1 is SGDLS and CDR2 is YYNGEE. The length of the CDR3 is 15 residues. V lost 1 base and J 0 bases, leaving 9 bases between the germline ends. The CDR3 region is CASSVRGDSTDTQYF. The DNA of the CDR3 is TGTGCCAGCAGCGTACGAGGGGATAGCACAGATACGCAGTATTTT.

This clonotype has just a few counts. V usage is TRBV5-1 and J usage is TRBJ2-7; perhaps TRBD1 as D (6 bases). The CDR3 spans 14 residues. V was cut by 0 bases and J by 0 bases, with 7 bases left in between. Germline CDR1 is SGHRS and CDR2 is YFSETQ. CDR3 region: CASSLAGASYEQYF. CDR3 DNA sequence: TGCGCCAGCAGCTTGGCAGGGGCCTCCTACGAGCAGTACTTC.

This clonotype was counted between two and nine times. This CDR3 is CASSPDGGTVNEKLFF. The CDR3, as DNA: TGCGCCAGCAGCCCCGATGGAGGGACAGTGAATGAAAAACTGTTTTTT. The chain carries TRBV4-3 and TRBJ1-4, with 7 bases identical to TRBD1. V lost 4 bases, J lost 5 bases, and 10 bases stayed unmatched. The CDR3 is 16 amino acids. In germline, CDR1 is LGHNA, CDR2 YSLEER.

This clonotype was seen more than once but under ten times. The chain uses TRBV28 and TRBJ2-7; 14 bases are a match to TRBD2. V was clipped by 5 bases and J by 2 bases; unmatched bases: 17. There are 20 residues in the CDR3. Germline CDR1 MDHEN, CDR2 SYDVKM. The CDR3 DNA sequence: TGTGCCAGCAGTCCTGAGGGGACAGGGGGACTAGCGGGAGACCCCTACGAGCAGTACTTC. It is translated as CASSPEGTGGLAGDPYEQYF.

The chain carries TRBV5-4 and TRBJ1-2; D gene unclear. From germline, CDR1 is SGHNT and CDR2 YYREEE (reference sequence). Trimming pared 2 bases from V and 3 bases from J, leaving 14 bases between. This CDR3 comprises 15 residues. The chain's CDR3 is CASSLIGSGYYGYTF. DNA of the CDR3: TGTGCCAGCAGCTTAATCGGTTCGGGGTACTATGGCTACACCTTC.

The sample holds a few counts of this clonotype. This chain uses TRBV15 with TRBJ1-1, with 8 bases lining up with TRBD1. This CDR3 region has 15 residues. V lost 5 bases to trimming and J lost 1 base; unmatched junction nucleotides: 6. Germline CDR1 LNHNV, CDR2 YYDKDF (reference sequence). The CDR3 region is CATSSRQGKNTEAFF. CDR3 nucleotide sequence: TGTGCCACCAGCTCACGACAGGGGAAGAACACTGAAGCTTTCTTT.

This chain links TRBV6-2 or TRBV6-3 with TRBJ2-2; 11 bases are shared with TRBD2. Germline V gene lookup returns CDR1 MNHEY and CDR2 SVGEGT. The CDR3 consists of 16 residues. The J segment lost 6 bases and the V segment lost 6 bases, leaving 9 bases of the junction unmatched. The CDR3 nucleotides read TGTGCCAGCAGCCTACTAGCGGGAGATTGGCCCGGGGAGCTGTTTTTT. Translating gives CASSLLAGDWPGELFF.

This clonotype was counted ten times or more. CDR3 in DNA: TGTGCCAGCTCGACTAGCGGGGACGTCACAGATACGCAGTATTTT. Translating it yields CASSTSGDVTDTQYF. The rearrangement uses TRBV18 and TRBJ2-3; 11 nucleotides line up with TRBD2. This CDR3 region has 15 residues. V was pared by 6 bases and J by 2 bases, with 4 bases of the junction left unmatched. Per germline, CDR1 KGHSH and CDR2 LQKENI.

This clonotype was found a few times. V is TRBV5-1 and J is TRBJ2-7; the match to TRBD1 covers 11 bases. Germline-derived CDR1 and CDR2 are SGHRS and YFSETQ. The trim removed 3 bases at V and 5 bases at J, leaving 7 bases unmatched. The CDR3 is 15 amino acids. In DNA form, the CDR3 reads TGCGCCAGCAGCTCCGGACAGGGGGCGAGGCACGAGCAGTACTTC. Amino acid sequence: CASSSGQGARHEQYF.

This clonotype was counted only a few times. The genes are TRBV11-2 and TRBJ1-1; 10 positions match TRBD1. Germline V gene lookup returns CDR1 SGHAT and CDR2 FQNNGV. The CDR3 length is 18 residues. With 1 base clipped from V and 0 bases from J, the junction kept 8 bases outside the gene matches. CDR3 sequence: CASSLARQGARMNTEAFF. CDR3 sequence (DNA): TGTGCCAGCAGCTTAGCCCGACAGGGGGCAAGGATGAACACTGAAGCTTTCTTT.

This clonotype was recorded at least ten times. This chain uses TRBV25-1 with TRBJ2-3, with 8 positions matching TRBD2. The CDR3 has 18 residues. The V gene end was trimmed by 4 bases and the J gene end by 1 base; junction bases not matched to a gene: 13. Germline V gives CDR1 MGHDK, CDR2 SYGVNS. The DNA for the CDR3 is TGTGCCAGCAGTGGAGCGGGAGAGGGACTAGGGGGCACAGATACGCAGTATTTT. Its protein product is CASSGAGEGLGGTDTQYF.

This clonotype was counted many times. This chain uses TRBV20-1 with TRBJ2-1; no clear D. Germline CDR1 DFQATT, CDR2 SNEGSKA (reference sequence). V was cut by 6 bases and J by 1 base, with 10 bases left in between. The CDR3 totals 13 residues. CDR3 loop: CSAIKPSYNEQFF. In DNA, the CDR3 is TGCAGTGCCATCAAGCCTTCCTACAATGAGCAGTTCTTC.

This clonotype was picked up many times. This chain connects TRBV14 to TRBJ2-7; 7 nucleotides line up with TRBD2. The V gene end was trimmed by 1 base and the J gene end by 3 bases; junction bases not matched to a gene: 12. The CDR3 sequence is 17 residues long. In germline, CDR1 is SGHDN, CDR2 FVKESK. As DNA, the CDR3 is TGTGCCAGCAGCCAAGCGGGGGGACTATCCAAGCTCTACGAGCAGTACTTC. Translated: CASSQAGGLSKLYEQYF.